Below, 30 T cell receptor beta chains from the same sample are listed, as sequenced in a study of OX40 agonist ivuxolimab in advanced cancers. The assay was immunoSEQ multiplex PCR, and TCRdb's table has in-frame clones only and misses some. The data show under 80,000 clones, about four fifths seen once. Sequences were derived from CD4+ or CD8+ T cells sorted from blood, sampled in a trial of the OX40 agonist ivuxolimab. The receptors originated from an adult with an advanced solid tumor such as melanoma, head and neck, liver or kidney cancer.

V gene TRBV5-1 combines with J gene TRBJ2-7; D remains unclear. This CDR3 contains 13 residues. The germline CDR1 and CDR2 sequences are SGHRS and YFSETQ. The germline V and J ends were trimmed by 0 bases and 3 bases, with 7 bases remaining between them. The CDR3 reads CASSLGVDYEQYF. In nucleotides, the CDR3 is TGCGCCAGCAGCTTGGGAGTGGACTACGAGCAGTACTTC.

The rearrangement joins TRBV7-2 to TRBJ2-7; 7 bases line up with TRBD2. From germline, CDR1 is SGHTA and CDR2 FQGNSA. The junction had 5 bases not matched to a gene; V was cut back by 3 bases and J by 6 bases. This CDR3 is built from 13 residues. CDR3 DNA sequence: TGTGCCAGCAGCTTTACTAGCGTGGGCGAGCAGTACTTC. Its protein product is CASSFTSVGEQYF. Combining the CDR3 with reference TRBV7-2 and TRBJ2-7 gives the whole variable domain GAGVSQSPSNKVTEKGKDVELRCDPISGHTALYWYRQSLGQGLEFLIYFQGNSAPDKSGLPSDRFSAERTGGSVSTLTIQRTQQEDSAVYLCASSFTSVGEQYFGPGTRLTVT.

This clone was counted between two and nine times. The chain combines TRBV27 with TRBJ2-7, with unresolved D. The CDR3 has 14 amino acids. From germline, CDR1 is MNHEY and CDR2 SMNVEV (reference sequence). The V end lost 2 bases, the J end lost 2 bases, and 10 bases lay between the germline ends. The CDR3 DNA is TGTGCCAGCAGTTTAGACACTCCTCCCTACGAGCAGTACTTC. Protein product: CASSLDTPPYEQYF.

The V and J genes are TRBV7-6 and TRBJ2-7, with D perhaps TRBD1 or TRBD2 (5 bases each). The germline CDR1 and CDR2 sequences are SGHVS and FNYEAQ. CDR3 length equals 16 residues. Deletions cut 1 base from V and 5 bases from J, with 18 bases between. CDR3 region: CASSLGGTGRKNEQYF. The CDR3 DNA sequence: TGTGCCAGCAGCTTAGGGGGGACGGGGCGTAAGAACGAGCAGTACTTC.

The V and J genes are TRBV5-6 and TRBJ1-1; no clear D. The CDR3 spans 14 residues. The V gene's germline CDR1 is SGHDT and CDR2 YYEEEE. The V end lost 1 base, the J end lost 2 bases, and 9 bases lay between the germline ends. CDR3 nucleotides: TGTGCCAGCAGCTTGTTCGGGTACAACACTGAAGCTTTCTTT. Protein product: CASSLFGYNTEAFF.

The chain carries TRBV20-1 and TRBJ2-5; a possible D gene is TRBD1 (6 bases). The V gene lost 7 bases and the J gene lost 7 bases, with 10 bases spanning the gap. CDR1 is DFQATT, CDR2 SNEGSKA, per germline (reference sequence). CDR3 length equals 10 residues. The CDR3 region has the DNA TGCAGTGTTCAGGGGAGGACCCAGTACTTC. It translates to CSVQGRTQYF.

DNA of the CDR3: TGTGCCTGGAGTGTACAAGTGGGGAACACTGAAGCTTTCTTT. It specifies CAWSVQVGNTEAFF. The chain couples TRBV30 to TRBJ1-1, with D unresolved. Germline values: CDR1 GTSNPN, CDR2 SVGIG (reference sequence). This CDR3 spans 14 amino acids. V was cut by 0 bases and J by 1 base, with 9 bases left in between.

V gene TRBV15 combines with J gene TRBJ1-1; 7 nucleotides align to TRBD1. This CDR3 has 14 amino acids. The germline gives CDR1 LNHNV, CDR2 YYDKDF (reference sequence). The trim removed 0 bases at V and 10 bases at J, leaving 8 bases unmatched. This CDR3 reads CATSRDLGGAGAFF. CDR3 nucleotides: TGTGCCACCAGCAGAGACTTAGGGGGCGCCGGAGCTTTCTTT.

The count of this clone is one. The V call is TRBV5-1, the J call TRBJ1-1; 11 bases map to TRBD1. The CDR3 runs 15 residues. Losses at the gene ends were 4 bases for V and 5 bases for J; bases not matched to a gene: 7. Germline loops: CDR1 SGHRS, CDR2 YFSETQ. The CDR3 loop is CASSPAGTGGTEAFF. For the CDR3, the DNA is TGCGCCAGCAGCCCCGCCGGGACAGGGGGTACTGAAGCTTTCTTT.

The CDR3 coding sequence is TGTGCCAGCAGTTCCGCTACCGGGGCGCAGTATTTT. This sequence encodes CASSSATGAQYF. The rearrangement links TRBV27 to TRBJ2-3, with D perhaps matching TRBD2 (5 bases). Per germline, CDR1 MNHEY and CDR2 SMNVEV (reference sequence). Trimming removed 4 bases from V and 10 bases from J, with 12 bases in between. The CDR3 runs to 12 residues.

The CDR3 is CASTGAGAASYNEQFF. The CDR3 DNA sequence: TGTGCGTCAACCGGGGCGGGGGCAGCTTCCTACAATGAGCAGTTCTTC. The chain uses TRBV19 and TRBJ2-1, with TRBD2 as a possible D gene (7 bases). CDR1 and CDR2 from the germline V gene are LNHDA and SQIVND (reference sequence). The CDR3 sequence is 16 residues long.

This chain joins TRBV6-1 and TRBJ2-1, with D perhaps matching TRBD2 (6 bases). CDR1 and CDR2 (germline): MNHNS, SASEGT. The CDR3 totals 10 residues. Trimming took 8 bases from V and 10 from J, leaving 9 bases between them. The CDR3 DNA follows: TGTGCCAGCGGTGGGGGGGAGCAGTTCTTC. Its protein is CASGGGEQFF.

The CDR3 sequence is CASSGTGKETQYF. The CDR3 DNA reads TGCGCCAGCAGCGGGACAGGGAAAGAGACCCAGTACTTC. The genes are TRBV10-2 and TRBJ2-5; 9 bases are shared with TRBD1. The CDR3 covers 13 residues. J gave up 3 bases and V 6 bases, and 2 bases lay outside the gene matches. Germline V gene sequence: CDR1 WSHSY, CDR2 SAAADI.

The rearrangement uses TRBV5-1 and TRBJ2-3; 8 bases are a match to TRBD2. This CDR3 region has 15 residues. CDR1 is SGHRS, CDR2 YFSETQ, per germline. J was trimmed by 5 bases and V by 0 bases; bases with no gene match: 5. Written as DNA, the CDR3 is TGCGCCAGCAGCTTGGTGGCGGGGGGCGTAGATACGCAGTATTTT. It encodes CASSLVAGGVDTQYF.

The rearrangement uses TRBV6-4 and TRBJ2-3; 9 bases are shared with TRBD2. Looked up from germline, CDR1 is MRHNA and CDR2 is SNTAGT. V gave up 4 bases and J gave up 6 bases; unmatched junction bases: 8. This CDR3 is 15 amino acids long. CDR3 sequence: CASSGLGLATDTQYF. The DNA of the CDR3 is TGTGCCAGCAGTGGGTTGGGACTAGCAACGGATACGCAGTATTTT.

The chain recombines TRBV18 with TRBJ2-7; D is possibly TRBD1 or TRBD2 (5 bases each). This CDR3 region has 13 residues. Deletions cut 3 bases from V and 7 bases from J, with 13 bases between. Germline assignment: CDR1 KGHSH and CDR2 LQKENI. Here the CDR3 reads CASSPQEGLEQYF. The CDR3, as DNA: TGTGCCAGCTCACCCCAAGAGGGGCTGGAGCAGTACTTC.

The V gene is TRBV5-5, the J gene TRBJ1-5; 9 nucleotides agree with TRBD1. Looked up from germline, CDR1 is SGHKS and CDR2 is YYEKEE (reference sequence). V lost 4 bases, J lost 7 bases, and 6 bases stayed unmatched. The CDR3 sequence is 14 residues long. CDR3 DNA: TGTGCCAGCAGCCCGGACAGGGGAGGACAGCCCCAGCATTTT. This encodes CASSPDRGGQPQHF.

This clone came up a few times. The chain employs TRBV13 and TRBJ2-2; no firm D call. V lost 1 base to trimming and J lost 4 bases, with 13 bases between them. Germline V gives CDR1 PRHDT, CDR2 FYEKMQ (reference sequence). The CDR3 loop spans 16 amino acids. The CDR3 bases are TGTGCCAGCAGCTTAGACAGCTTAACTATCACCGGGGAGCTGTTTTTT. Encoded protein: CASSLDSLTITGELFF.

This chain's CDR3 is CASSLGGQGAGETQYF. In nucleotides, the CDR3 is TGTGCCAGCAGCTTAGGTGGACAGGGGGCTGGGGAGACCCAGTACTTC. The rearrangement uses TRBV7-2 and TRBJ2-5, with 11 nucleotides matching TRBD1. Germline values: CDR1 SGHTA, CDR2 FQGNSA. This CDR3 comprises 16 residues. J lost 5 bases, V lost 1 base, and 6 bases had no gene match.

The chain links TRBV6-6 to TRBJ1-2; 7 bases fit TRBD1. The CDR3 runs 13 residues. The junction had 5 bases not matched to a gene; V was cut back by 5 bases and J by 5 bases. The germline V gene has CDR1 MNHNY and CDR2 SVGAGI (reference sequence). The chain's CDR3 is CASSNRGEYGYTF. The CDR3 DNA follows: TGTGCCAGCAGTAACAGGGGAGAATATGGCTACACCTTC.

The chain combines TRBV5-1 with TRBJ1-2, with 10 bases aligning to TRBD1. CDR1 is SGHRS and CDR2 is YFSETQ in the germline V gene. This CDR3 spans 15 amino acids. V lost 2 bases and J lost 1; bases outside the gene matches: 2. The CDR3 spells CASSFGQGDNYGYTF. CDR3 coding DNA: TGCGCCAGCAGCTTTGGACAGGGGGATAACTATGGCTACACCTTC.

The chain recombines TRBV5-1 with TRBJ1-1, with D unresolved. The CDR3 extends over 14 amino acids. Trimming stripped 2 bases from V and 1 base from J, with 9 bases between. Looked up from germline, CDR1 is SGHRS and CDR2 is YFSETQ. For the CDR3, the DNA is TGCGCCAGCAGCTTTGGCACTCAGAACACTGAAGCTTTCTTT. Translated, it gives CASSFGTQNTEAFF.

The rearrangement links TRBV4-2 to TRBJ2-4; TRBD2 matches at 9 bases. The V segment lost 1 base and the J segment 8 bases; nucleotides outside the gene matches: 3. The CDR3 runs 14 residues. Germline-derived CDR1 and CDR2 are LGHNA and YNFKEQ. The CDR3 DNA follows: TGTGCCAGCAGCCAAGGCGCTAGCGGGGACATTCAGTACTTC. This codes for CASSQGASGDIQYF.

The chain is built from TRBV6-5 and TRBJ1-4; TRBD1 aligns across 10 bases. The junction had 6 bases not matched to a gene; V was cut back by 4 bases and J by 4 bases. CDR1 is MNHEY, CDR2 SVGAGI, per germline. The CDR3 has 16 residues. For the CDR3, the DNA is TGTGCCAGCAGTTTGGGACAGGGGCAGTTTAATGAAAAACTGTTTTTT. Translating it yields CASSLGQGQFNEKLFF.

V and J are TRBV15 and TRBJ1-1; 7 bases fit TRBD1. This CDR3 spans 13 amino acids. The germline gives CDR1 LNHNV, CDR2 YYDKDF (reference sequence). V lost 0 bases, J lost 9 bases, and 4 bases stayed unmatched. DNA for the CDR3: TGTGCCACCAGCAGAGATGGGAGGGGGCAAGCTTTCTTT. Its protein is CATSRDGRGQAFF.

The chain couples TRBV27 to TRBJ1-2, with D perhaps matching TRBD1 (5 bases). The CDR3 extends over 13 amino acids. V shed 1 base and J shed 7 bases, with 10 bases lying between them. Germline V gene sequence: CDR1 MNHEY, CDR2 SMNVEV (reference sequence). The CDR3 loop is CASSLFQGSGYTF. CDR3 bases: TGTGCCAGCAGTTTATTCCAGGGCTCTGGCTACACCTTC.

This clone was detected a few times. This sequence joins TRBV10-2 and TRBJ1-5; possible D gene TRBD1, 6 bases. CDR1 WSHSY and CDR2 SAAADI come from the germline V gene. CDR3 length equals 16 residues. V gave up 1 base and J gave up 2 bases, with 12 bases separating them. The CDR3 bases are TGCGCCAGCAGTGAGTTTGCTGCAGGGGGCAATCAGCCCCAGCATTTT. This sequence encodes CASSEFAAGGNQPQHF.

J is TRBJ2-3 and V is TRBV18; 13 bases line up with TRBD2. The CDR3 contains 20 residues. V dropped 6 bases and J dropped 2; count of bases not matched to a gene: 17. In germline, CDR1 is KGHSH, CDR2 LQKENI. The CDR3 here is CASSLRTSGGAAGITDTQYF. The CDR3 DNA follows: TGTGCCAGCTCCCTCAGGACTAGCGGGGGCGCCGCGGGAATCACAGATACGCAGTATTTT.

This clone appeared a single time. The chain is built from TRBV11-2 and TRBJ1-3; D is possibly TRBD1 (6 bases). V gave up 0 bases and J gave up 3 bases, with 15 bases separating them. The germline V gene encodes CDR1 SGHAT and CDR2 FQNNGV. The CDR3 runs to 17 residues. CDR3 region: CASSLDWGGAIGNTIYF. CDR3 sequence (DNA): TGTGCCAGCAGCTTAGATTGGGGGGGCGCAATTGGAAACACCATATATTTT.

This clone has just one count. The rearrangement uses TRBV4-2 and TRBJ2-3; D remains ambiguous. Between the trimmed V and J ends, which lost 0 bases and 2 bases, there was a span of 3 bases. CDR1 is LGHNA, CDR2 YNFKEQ, per germline. The CDR3 covers 13 residues. For the CDR3, the DNA is TGTGCCAGCAGCCAAGATTACACAGATACGCAGTATTTT. Residues: CASSQDYTDTQYF.